Sequencing of this T cell receptor beta chain was carried out in a study of blood T cell repertoires in COVID-19. For the study at large: Material from acute and convalescent COVID-19 was sourced from the United States, Italy and Spain.

The table came from immunoSEQ multiplex PCR; TCRdb's copy has only in-frame clones and leaves some out. The top ten hold 10% to 15% of the sample, which has hundreds of thousands of clones, more than 70% seen once. V was pared by 5 bases and J by 5 bases, with 21 bases between. CDR1 and CDR2 from the germline V gene are SEHNR and FQNEAQ (reference sequence). This CDR3 is 16 amino acids long. V usage is TRBV7-9 and J usage is TRBJ1-1, with D perhaps TRBD1 (5 bases). The sample consisted of peripheral blood. The sequence came from a woman in her forties or fifties with COVID-19, enrolled during active disease. The CDR3, as DNA: TGTGCCAGCAGCCCCGGGACTAGGTGGGCAAAGACTGAAGCTTTCTTT. Protein product: CASSPGTRWAKTEAFF.